This TCR beta chain was documented in a study of cytomegalovirus exposure and HLA in healthy donors. Looking at the study overall: Earlier, 150 million to 200 million T cells were analyzed, and 95 million to 140 million unique TCR beta sequences were found among them.

Trimming stripped 2 bases from V and 1 base from J, with 12 bases between. Germline CDR1 and CDR2: SGDLS and YYNGEE. CDR3 length: 15 residues. The PCR had 60 Vbeta and 13 Jbeta primers. The assay was immunoSEQ multiplex PCR, and TCRdb's table has in-frame clones only and misses some. This table has around 200,000 clones, 86% appearing once. Study-wide findings and caveats: Serostatus for CMV was the only available immune exposure information. A later analysis linked a missense DCLRE1C variant to TCR beta V- and J-gene trimming.

As to this clone: Its antigen is unidentified.

This chain uses TRBV9 with TRBJ2-5; weak D call: TRBD1 (5 bases). The sequenced material came from PBMCs. The clonotype originates from a woman aged 25 to 39 in good health and CMV-seronegative. In DNA form, the CDR3 reads TGTGCCAGCAGCGTCGAGGATAGGGGCCAAGAGACCCAGTACTTC. Encoded protein: CASSVEDRGQETQYF. Supplemented by reference TRBV9 and TRBJ2-5, the full variable domain reads DSGVTQTPKHLITATGQRVTLRCSPRSGDLSVYWYQQSLDQGLQFLIQYYNGEERAKGNILERFSAQQFPDLHSELNLSSLELGDSALYFCASSVEDRGQETQYFGPGTRLLVL.